This is a list of T cell receptor beta chains from one sample in a study of ipilimumab plus nivolumab after autologous stem cell transplantation. Clones were read by immunoSEQ multiplex PCR, and TCRdb kept only the in-frame ones, dropping some. Of a few thousand clones in the sample, approximately 78% were seen once. Source: PBMCs, taken in a trial of ipilimumab plus nivolumab as post-transplant consolidation. Receptors originate from a male donor with multiple myeloma. Both conserved end residues are part of each CDR3. A D gene is named only where the DNA matches it firmly. Not all rows give a size; the values are once, few, many and, for expanded clones, a class.

clone_size	v_call	j_call	d_call	cdr3_aa	cdr3_nt
-	TRBV28	TRBJ2-7	-	CASSWGTQYEQYF	TGTGCCAGCAGTTGGGGGACTCAATACGAGCAGTACTTC
-	TRBV5-1	TRBJ2-6	-	CASSLVGLSSGANVLTF	TGCGCCAGCAGCTTGGTGGGACTCAGCTCTGGGGCCAACGTCCTGACTTTC
-	TRBV18	TRBJ1-4	-	CASSPSGEKLFF	TGTGCCAGCTCACCGTCGGGGGAAAAACTGTTTTTT
-	TRBV15	TRBJ2-5	-	CATSDRLQGGQETQYF	TGTGCCACCAGCGACCGATTGCAGGGGGGGCAAGAGACCCAGTACTTC
-	TRBV30	TRBJ1-2	TRBD1	CAWGRDRPYGYTF	TGTGCCTGGGGCCGGGACAGGCCCTATGGCTACACCTTC
-	TRBV7-9	TRBJ2-2	-	CASSWGPGEGSGELFF	TGTGCCAGCAGCTGGGGTCCGGGAGAGGGCTCCGGGGAGCTGTTTTTT
-	TRBV28	TRBJ1-2	-	CASSLGQGNYGYTF	TGTGCCAGCAGTTTAGGCCAGGGGAACTATGGCTACACCTTC
large	TRBV28	TRBJ1-4	-	CASSLASATNEKLFF	TGTGCCAGCAGTTTAGCCTCCGCAACTAATGAAAAACTGTTTTTT
few	TRBV5-1	TRBJ2-1	TRBD2	CASSFGTSGRAADNEQFF	TGCGCCAGCAGTTTCGGGACTAGCGGGAGGGCCGCGGACAATGAGCAGTTCTTC
-	TRBV6-5	TRBJ1-6	TRBD1	CASSEGQGRSPLHF	TGTGCCAGCAGCGAAGGACAGGGACGCTCACCCCTCCACTTT
-	TRBV2	TRBJ2-7	TRBD1	CASRDSSYEQYF	TGTGCCAGTCGGGACAGCTCCTACGAGCAGTACTTC
-	TRBV2	TRBJ1-5	-	CASSWGGQPQHF	TGTGCCAGCAGTTGGGGGGGCCAGCCCCAGCATTTT
-	TRBV19	TRBJ2-5	-	CASSMIRETQYF	TGTGCCAGTAGTATGATAAGGGAGACCCAGTACTTC
-	TRBV7-2	TRBJ2-5	-	CASSLEWAQETQYF	TGTGCCAGCAGCTTAGAGTGGGCCCAAGAGACCCAGTACTTC
-	TRBV7-9	TRBJ2-1	TRBD2	CASSLAAREGPLGNEQFF	TGTGCCAGCAGCTTAGCGGCGCGGGAGGGCCCTCTGGGGAATGAGCAGTTCTTC
-	TRBV7-9	TRBJ1-5	TRBD1	CASSLGTGIQPQHF	TGTGCCAGCAGCCTAGGGACAGGAATTCAGCCCCAGCATTTT
-	TRBV5-1	TRBJ2-1	TRBD1	CASSQGTARPQFF	TGCGCCAGCAGCCAAGGGACAGCGCGACCTCAGTTCTTC
-	TRBV30	TRBJ1-2	-	CAWSVPPLGGYGYTF	TGTGCCTGGAGTGTACCGCCTCTAGGAGGCTATGGCTACACCTTC
-	TRBV5-1	TRBJ2-5	TRBD2	CASSAGGGTETQYF	TGCGCCAGCAGCGCGGGAGGGGGAACAGAGACCCAGTACTTC
-	TRBV6-5	TRBJ2-6	-	CASGVETDGVLTF	TGTGCCAGTGGGGTCGAGACGGACGGCGTCCTGACTTTC
-	TRBV5-1	TRBJ2-3	-	CASSFLGLVTDTQYF	TGCGCCAGCAGCTTTCTAGGTTTGGTGACAGATACGCAGTATTTT
-	TRBV2	TRBJ2-2	TRBD1	CASRLDRGRPGELFF	TGTGCCAGCAGATTAGACAGGGGGCGCCCCGGGGAGCTGTTTTTT
-	TRBV19	TRBJ2-1	-	CASDLGGANEQFF	TGTGCCAGCGACCTGGGGGGGGCCAATGAGCAGTTCTTC
-	TRBV5-1	TRBJ2-7	-	CASSVGQRAEQYF	TGCGCCAGCAGCGTCGGACAAAGGGCCGAGCAGTACTTC
once	TRBV5-4	TRBJ1-2	-	CASNTQGPPSNYGYTF	TGTGCCAGCAACACCCAGGGGCCACCCTCTAACTATGGCTACACCTTC
-	TRBV30	TRBJ1-3	-	CAWMSGNTIYF	TGTGCCTGGATGTCTGGAAACACCATATATTTT
-	TRBV6-1	TRBJ1-1	-	CASSITEITEAFF	TGTGCCAGCAGTATAACAGAAATCACTGAAGCTTTCTTT
-	TRBV7-4	TRBJ1-2	-	CASSLPNYGYTF	TGTGCCAGCAGCCTACCCAACTATGGCTACACCTTC
-	TRBV28	TRBJ1-2	TRBD1	CASSFRDRGKGYTF	TGTGCCAGCAGTTTTCGCGACAGGGGGAAAGGCTACACCTTC
-	TRBV5-1	TRBJ2-3	TRBD1	CASSSPLFLRQGAPSTDTQYF	TGCGCCAGCAGCTCCCCGCTCTTCCTTCGACAGGGGGCCCCTAGTACAGATACGCAGTATTTT
-	TRBV5-6	TRBJ2-2	-	CASSLRGGYTGELFF	TGTGCCAGCAGCTTGCGTGGGGGATACACCGGGGAGCTGTTTTTT
-	TRBV2	TRBJ2-1	TRBD2	CASIPWGAGAYNEQFF	TGTGCCAGCATACCGTGGGGAGCGGGAGCCTACAATGAGCAGTTCTTC
-	TRBV5-1	TRBJ2-7	-	CASGTGLAVSIYEQYF	TGCGCCAGCGGCACCGGGCTAGCAGTGTCTATCTACGAGCAGTACTTC
-	TRBV7-6	TRBJ1-5	-	CASSPETGLGNQPQHF	TGTGCCAGCAGCCCCGAGACAGGACTGGGCAATCAGCCCCAGCATTTT
-	TRBV9	TRBJ2-7	-	CASSRGISYEQYF	TGTGCCAGCAGCAGGGGGATTTCCTACGAGCAGTACTTC
-	TRBV7-2	TRBJ1-2	-	CASSLGAGLGYTF	TGTGCCAGCAGCTTAGGCGCGGGTCTTGGCTACACCTTC
once	TRBV10-1	TRBJ1-5	-	CASSDGGSNQPQHF	TGCGCCAGCAGTGACGGCGGTTCGAATCAGCCCCAGCATTTT
-	TRBV6-1	TRBJ1-4	TRBD1	CASSEITGGGEKLFF	TGTGCCAGCAGTGAAATCACAGGGGGTGGGGAAAAACTGTTTTTT
-	TRBV10-2	TRBJ1-6	TRBD1	CASRDEGARNSPLHF	TGCGCCAGCAGGGATGAGGGGGCGCGAAATTCACCCCTCCACTTT
-	TRBV2	TRBJ2-7	-	CASHQPGESYEQYF	TGTGCCAGCCACCAACCGGGAGAATCCTACGAGCAGTACTTC
-	TRBV9	TRBJ2-1	-	CASSPRLAGPSSYNEQFF	TGTGCCAGCAGCCCCCGCCTGGCAGGACCGAGCTCCTACAATGAGCAGTTCTTC
-	TRBV7-6	TRBJ2-7	TRBD2	CASSLAEAGLAGEQYF	TGTGCCAGCAGCTTAGCCGAGGCCGGACTAGCGGGCGAGCAGTACTTC
-	TRBV13	TRBJ2-7	TRBD2	CASSLGVRGTSATYEQYF	TGTGCCAGCAGCTTAGGGGTTAGGGGGACTAGCGCGACCTACGAGCAGTACTTC
few	TRBV6-1	TRBJ2-1	-	CASKDRDLTYNEQFF	TGTGCCAGCAAGGACCGGGATTTGACCTACAATGAGCAGTTCTTC
-	TRBV4-1	TRBJ2-3	-	CASSQPGGRTDTQYF	TGCGCCAGCAGCCAGCCGGGGGGCCGCACAGATACGCAGTATTTT
-	TRBV6-1	TRBJ2-1	-	CASSQTPAGDEQFF	TGTGCCAGCAGCCAAACTCCCGCCGGGGACGAGCAGTTCTTC
-	TRBV7-7	TRBJ2-2	TRBD2	CASRPTSANTGELFF	TGTGCTAGCAGGCCTACTAGCGCGAACACCGGGGAGCTGTTTTTT
few	TRBV5-5	TRBJ2-1	-	CASSFQRSSYNEQFF	TGTGCCAGCAGCTTTCAGCGGAGCTCCTACAATGAGCAGTTCTTC
few	TRBV9	TRBJ1-2	-	CASSVEANYGYTF	TGTGCCAGCAGCGTAGAAGCTAACTATGGCTACACCTTC
few	TRBV5-1	TRBJ1-5	-	CASSLDANSNQPQHF	TGCGCCAGCAGCTTGGACGCGAATAGCAATCAGCCCCAGCATTTT
-	TRBV4-2	TRBJ2-1	-	CASSQDILVGIYEQFF	TGTGCCAGCAGCCAAGATATACTAGTGGGGATCTATGAGCAGTTCTTC
-	TRBV11-3	TRBJ2-7	TRBD1	CASSSAGTGSYEQYF	TGTGCCAGCAGCTCTGCCGGGACAGGGAGTTACGAGCAGTACTTC
-	TRBV19	TRBJ2-1	TRBD2	CASSILLSGSSYNEQFF	TGTGCCAGTAGTATCCTGCTTAGCGGGAGCTCCTACAATGAGCAGTTCTTC
-	TRBV19	TRBJ2-3	-	CASSTWVADTQYF	TGTGCCAGTAGTACCTGGGTGGCAGATACGCAGTATTTT
-	TRBV4-2	TRBJ2-4	TRBD2	CASSQGASGRAKNIQYF	TGTGCCAGCAGCCAAGGGGCTAGCGGGAGGGCCAAAAACATTCAGTACTTC
-	TRBV5-4	TRBJ2-7	-	CASSFEDTSEQYF	TGTGCCAGCAGCTTTGAGGATACGTCGGAGCAGTACTTC
-	TRBV13	TRBJ2-3	TRBD2	CASSFSGGEGPDTQYF	TGTGCCAGCAGCTTTTCGGGTGGGGAGGGTCCAGATACGCAGTATTTT
-	TRBV6-5	TRBJ2-7	TRBD1	CASSPTGGFYEQYF	TGTGCCAGCAGCCCGACAGGGGGTTTCTACGAGCAGTACTTC
-	TRBV4-1	TRBJ1-6	TRBD1	CASSQDLGGQGLRKSPLHF	TGCGCCAGCAGCCAAGATCTCGGTGGACAGGGTTTGAGGAAATCACCCCTCCACTTT